The subject of this entry is one TCR beta chain. This clone showed up just once. Its antigen remains undetermined. No much larger clonotype is one base removed from it; base qualities were not supplied. The cohort comprised 550 to 700 healthy bone marrow donors. All cohort members were sampled while nominally healthy, although unrecorded immune exposures were likely present. The donor tested CMV seronegative and was one of the 352 seronegative cohort members. Every donor gave a peripheral blood sample, and the peripheral blood mononuclear cells from that sample were used for TCR beta sequencing. The Qiagen DNeasy Blood Extraction Kit was used to extract genomic DNA from the blood cell samples. The source of the sample is a study of cytomegalovirus exposure and HLA in healthy donors (dated by TCRdb to about 2017). Concerning the study at large: An earlier analysis of several hundred of the donors reported 276 Gb of sequence data and 100 million to 120 million unique TCR beta sequences obtained from 150 million to 200 million T cells. Besides the first cohort of approximately 710 subjects, a separate validation cohort made up of roughly 130 different subjects was used. The T cell repertoires of 670 or so subjects were profiled by immunosequencing and related to cytomegalovirus serostatus. Both class I and class II loci were covered by HLA typing, at four-digit resolution. The later analysis used no new phenotypic data to find candidate immune exposures, relying instead on TCR beta sequences and their occurrence across donors. Across around 400 genotyped donors of the cohort, an average of about 220,000 unique TCR beta nucleotide sequences per donor were sequenced, and 15% to 20% of those sequences were non-productive. Several DR-DQ haplotypes were treated as single units for association and clustering because of strong linkage in the cohort. Every repertoire in the discovery cohort had been generated on one and the same sequencing platform. Typing coverage differed by locus: A, B, C, DRB1 and DQB1 were typed in roughly 620-630 donors, DQA1 in about 500, DPA1 in over 600, and DPB1 in approximately 450. In a later genetic analysis, genome-wide SNP genotypes for 398 of the 666 donors were used, and that subset was treated as a discovery cohort. Of the 300 to 500 genotyped donors, 75% to 85% were placed in the genetic ancestry cluster associated with self-reported Caucasian donors. Donor age, sex, ethnicity and CMV serostatus were compiled together with the repertoire data. An earlier analysis of 587 of the donors used high-throughput TCR beta sequencing to judge whether each TCR beta V gene segment behaved as functional or pseudogenic. To predict cytomegalovirus infection status, the study brought together high-throughput TCR immunosequencing, statistical association of individual TCRs with disease status, and machine learning. Approximately 310 gigabases of sequencing data and about 92 million unique TCR sequences made up an early release that covered approximately 620 HLA-typed donors. The study was designed to test whether signatures of past pathogen exposure could be identified by cataloging public T cell receptors. A later analysis re-examined previously published TCR beta repertoires from hundreds of donors and added high-resolution HLA genotyping to investigate patterns of TCR occurrence. On the study overall, not on this receptor specifically: Because some donors lacked HLA typing at each locus, the association tests relied only on the typed subset. A later analysis found that most CMV-associated TCR beta chains appeared HLA-restricted, with HLA associations seemingly driven largely by CMV exposure. Correlated functional status among segregating V segments might reflect linkage disequilibrium, but an unknown experimental factor could not be ruled out. Only TCR beta chains were sequenced in this cohort, and the absence of alpha or paired-chain data limited detectable features. In a later analysis, several top co-occurrence clusters were reported to appear linked to parvovirus B19, influenza, CMV and Epstein-Barr virus. In a later analysis, the rate of TCR association differed among HLA loci, with DRB1 alleles having the most associated TCRs and HLA-C alleles having the fewest. The only immune exposure information available for the cohort was CMV serostatus. A further reported finding was that TCR beta sequences accurately predicted the HLA-A and HLA-B alleles for most subjects in the first cohort. The classifier was reported to diagnose cytomegalovirus status with high specificity and sensitivity in both the original cohort and the validation cohort. When HLA alleles, especially DR and DQ, strongly co-occurred, attributing TCR associations to individual alleles was difficult. The authors suggested that the approach could potentially be extended to other disease states and immunological phenotypes. Sequencing depth was assumed to be roughly uniform across donors in the presence/absence analyses, though that assumption may not hold. A few of the identified cytomegalovirus-associated TCR beta chains were confirmed in vitro to be specific for cytomegalovirus antigens. Over 15 rarely observed V segments, including chromosome 9 orphons, were excluded from the earlier analysis of approximately 600 of the donors because counts were too low. A later genetic analysis reported fewer N-insertions in productive TCRs among donors in an Asian-associated ancestry cluster than the roughly 690-donor mean. Compared with equally common non-associated chains, HLA-associated TCR beta chains in a later analysis were more clonally expanded and had lower generation probabilities. The 87-base-pair reads could not distinguish some IMGT-functional V segments, including TRBV6-2 and TRBV6-3, so those segments were excluded. A total of fewer than 200 TCR beta chains were listed by the study as associated with cytomegalovirus. While some public TCRs were present in many individuals, most TCR sequences turned up only very rarely across donors. The sequencing pipeline was judged likely to have produced a cluster of highly shared sequence variants as a technical artifact. An earlier analysis of several hundred of the donors showed that most TCR beta V segments appeared in productive rearrangements either about 87% or about 30% of the time, which broadly matched IMGT annotations. An association between a missense DCLRE1C variant and V-gene and J-gene trimming of TCR beta chains was found in a later genetic analysis and replicated in an independent cohort. In a later analysis, 16,951 TCR beta sequences were associated with specific HLA alleles at a false discovery rate of 0.05.

From cysteine to phenylalanine, the CDR3 is 17 amino acids long. Of all the DNA, just the CDR3 is kept, 51 bases in frame from base 1. Unmatched junction bases come to 11, with V trimmed by 4 bases and J by 4 bases. The germline V gene provides CDR1 SGHDT and CDR2 YYEEEE. Receptor amplification or capture employed the immunoSEQ multiplex PCR assay. A mixture of 60 forward primers for TCR Vbeta segments and 13 reverse primers for TCR Jbeta segments was used in the multiplex PCR. The CDR3 region of rearranged TCR beta genes was amplified from genomic DNA by a multiplex PCR assay. On the Illumina HiSeq System, the amplified TCR beta libraries were sequenced as 87-base-pair reads. On the authors' methods: In a later analysis, 70 million to 95 million unique TCR beta chains were counted across the roughly 610 repertoires, and about 10 million of these chains were shared by at least two donors. To remove PCR and sequencing errors, raw reads were error-corrected and collapsed into unique sequences using a nearest-neighbor algorithm that merged closely related sequences. CDR3 sequences were aligned to IMGT reference sequences to assign V, D and J gene segments. For a sequence to be retained, a match of at least six nucleotides was required to both a V gene segment and a J gene segment. Rearrangements were called productive when the CDR3 lacked stop codons and stayed in frame with V and J; all others were non-productive. Following IMGT convention, CDR3 was defined as the stretch from the second conserved V-encoded cysteine up to the conserved J-encoded phenylalanine. Sequences without an unambiguous match to a single V gene segment were excluded from the earlier analysis of about 630 of the donors. In an earlier analysis of 587 of the donors, a V segment was called functional when productive rearrangements were above 56.7%, and segregating when the standard deviation between donors exceeded 5%. To diagnose cytomegalovirus status from the catalog of TCR beta chain sequences, a statistical classification framework was built. V and J gene assignment, in a later analysis, came from comparing TCR nucleotide sequences with IMGT/GENE-DB human TR gene sequences. The TCRdist pipeline was used in a later analysis to assign CDR3 sequences and most-parsimonious VDJ recombination scenarios. In a later analysis, each TCR beta chain was defined by its CDR3 amino acid sequence together with its V-gene family, and reads lacking a unique V-gene family were excluded. In a later analysis, 450 to 600 highly shared, low-generation-probability nucleotide sequences were removed to address suspected cross-contamination and a sequencing artifact. In a later analysis, a clonal expansion index was calculated for each public chain from normalized within-repertoire ranks of inferred template counts. A later analysis computed generation probabilities with a VDJ recombination model fitted to out-of-frame rearrangements, and checked the results against IGoR. Hypergeometric tests were used in a later analysis to score TCR-TCR, TCR-HLA and TCR-CMV co-occurrence, with a repertoire-size bias correction applied to the TCR pairs. A later analysis estimated false discovery rates by permuting HLA or CMV assignments 20 times. In a later analysis, co-occurring TCRs were grouped using DBSCAN, and TCRdist sequence similarity was added for clustering within HLA-allele-positive subsets. Co-occurrence clustering excluded repertoires with fewer than 30,000 or more than 120,000 public chains, plus five with anomalous nucleotide sharing. TCRdb took this table from immuneACCESS and kept in-frame rearrangements with V and J called. Such tables lack part of the clones; where checked against another copy, unresolved V genes explain under half of the gap, and the rest is unexplained. V, J and clone size are those of that table, while D and trimming were read from the DNA. The sample has roughly 100,000 clones on record, around 80% of them singletons. Jointly, the top ten make up roughly 6.1% of the sample.

The material sequenced was PBMCs. This receptor was identified in a man aged 18-30 years in good health and CMV-seronegative. The chain employs TRBV5-6 and TRBJ2-6; TRBD1 fits 7 bases in the junction. The CDR3 region reads CASSGVGGASGANVLTF. The nucleotides read TGTGCCAGCAGCGGAGTAGGGGGCGCGTCCGGGGCCAACGTCCTGACTTTC.